The 27 T cell receptor beta chains below were found in one sample sequenced in a study of Tregs in tolerant kidney transplant recipients. The method was immunoSEQ multiplex PCR; TCRdb's version includes in-frame clones alone and lacks a portion of them. The sample lists about 240,000 clones; 80% to 85% were seen once. Specimen: CD4+ T cells from blood. The receptor source for this set is a human donor in good health.

This clone was counted a single time. V and J are TRBV10-2 and TRBJ2-5; D unclear. V lost 1 base, J lost 11 bases, and 14 bases lay in between. Germline lookup yields CDR1 WSHSY and CDR2 SAAADI. The CDR3 extends over 13 amino acids. The CDR3 sequence is CASSEFGVVEQYF. The CDR3 DNA reads as TGCGCCAGCAGTGAGTTTGGGGTAGTGGAGCAGTACTTC.

The chain employs TRBV27 and TRBJ2-6; possible D gene TRBD1, 6 bases. Deletions cut 4 bases from V and 0 bases from J, with 10 bases between. The CDR3 length is 16 residues. Germline assignment: CDR1 MNHEY and CDR2 SMNVEV (reference sequence). The CDR3 loop is CASSSPDSSGANVLTF. The CDR3 region has the DNA TGTGCCAGCAGTTCGCCGGACAGCTCTGGGGCCAACGTCCTGACTTTC.

This chain connects TRBV15 to TRBJ2-3; D remains ambiguous. The V gene lost 5 bases and the J gene lost 4 bases, with 4 bases spanning the gap. Germline loops: CDR1 LNHNV, CDR2 YYDKDF (reference sequence). This CDR3 spans 11 amino acids. The CDR3 DNA follows: TGTGCCACCAGCGAAGCAGATACGCAGTATTTT. It codes for CATSEADTQYF.

This clone came up once. The rearrangement joins TRBV6-5 to TRBJ2-5; D may be TRBD2 (5 bases). This CDR3 has 13 residues. CDR1 is MNHEY and CDR2 is SVGAGI in the germline V gene. V was trimmed by 7 bases and J by 11 bases, leaving 20 bases between them. CDR3: CASNPGLHSTQYF. The CDR3 nucleotides read TGTGCCAGCAACCCCGGACTGCATAGCACTCAGTACTTC.

V usage is TRBV27 and J usage is TRBJ1-2; 10 bases match TRBD1. The CDR3 is 18 residues long. After removal of 1 base from V and 2 bases from J, the junction contained 10 bases not matched to a gene. The germline gives CDR1 MNHEY, CDR2 SMNVEV (reference sequence). In DNA form, the CDR3 reads TGTGCCAGCAGTTTATACGCCCAACAGACAGGGGGCAACTATGGCTACACCTTC. It translates to CASSLYAQQTGGNYGYTF.

This chain connects TRBV7-9 to TRBJ1-6, with 7 positions matching TRBD1. The CDR3 consists of 14 residues. Germline values: CDR1 SEHNR, CDR2 FQNEAQ (reference sequence). The V and J ends lost 10 bases and 7 bases, in that order; junction bases with no gene match: 10. CDR3 amino acids: CATQGQLGNSPLHF. CDR3 nucleotide sequence: TGTGCCACCCAGGGACAGCTCGGGAATTCACCCCTCCACTTT.

This clone was seen once. The V gene is TRBV7-8, the J gene TRBJ2-2; 8 positions match TRBD2. CDR1 and CDR2 (germline): SGHVS, FQNEAQ. The CDR3 length is 15 residues. After removal of 3 bases from V and 6 bases from J, the junction contained 6 bases not matched to a gene. CDR3 DNA: TGTGCCAGCAGCTTCGGCGGGAGGCCCGCCGGGGAGCTGTTTTTT. Its translation: CASSFGGRPAGELFF. The full variable domain, with the rest looked up from reference TRBV7-8 and TRBJ2-2, is GAGVSQSPRYKVAKRGQDVALRCDPISGHVSLFWYQQALGQGPEFLTYFQNEAQLDKSGLPSDRFFAERPEGSVSTLKIQRTQQEDSAVYLCASSFGGRPAGELFFGEGSRLTVL.

The gene calls are TRBV11-2 and TRBJ2-3, with 10 bases aligning to TRBD2. The CDR3 is 15 residues long. Losses at the gene ends were 3 bases for V and 5 bases for J; bases not matched to a gene: 5. The germline gives CDR1 SGHAT, CDR2 FQNNGV. CDR3 residues: CASSFQGTSVDTQYF. The DNA for the CDR3 is TGTGCCAGCAGCTTCCAGGGGACTAGCGTAGATACGCAGTATTTT. Full variable domain (missing parts from reference TRBV11-2 and TRBJ2-3): EAGVAQSPRYKIIEKRQSVAFWCNPISGHATLYWYQQILGQGPKLLIQFQNNGVVDDSQLPKDRFSAERLKGVDSTLKIQPAKLEDSAVYLCASSFQGTSVDTQYFGPGTRLTVL.

The chain links TRBV15 to TRBJ1-4; 10 bases map to TRBD1. Germline values: CDR1 LNHNV, CDR2 YYDKDF (reference sequence). V trimming: 5 bases; J trimming: 7 bases; junction bases outside the gene matches: 7. This CDR3 has 15 amino acids. As DNA, the CDR3 is TGTGCCACCAGCGGGGGACAGGGGAAAGTTGAAAAACTGTTTTTT. Translated: CATSGGQGKVEKLFF.

The chain is built from TRBV11-3 and TRBJ1-4; 8 bases fit TRBD1. The CDR3 is 20 residues long. V shed 4 bases, J shed 0 bases, and the junction held 16 bases outside the gene matches. Germline CDR1 and CDR2: SGHNT and YENEEA. The CDR3 spells CASSSIGTGVYYATNEKLFF. The CDR3, as DNA: TGTGCCAGCAGCTCTATCGGGACAGGAGTTTACTATGCAACTAATGAAAAACTGTTTTTT.

The J gene is TRBJ2-7, the V gene TRBV6-1; 8 nucleotides line up with TRBD1. The CDR3 contains 15 residues. V shed 0 bases, J shed 3 bases, and the junction held 4 bases outside the gene matches. The germline gives CDR1 MNHNS, CDR2 SASEGT. CDR3 DNA sequence: TGTGCCAGCAGTGAAGCTGCCGGACAGGGCTACGAGCAGTACTTC. Translated, it gives CASSEAAGQGYEQYF.

As DNA, the CDR3 is TGTGCCAGCAGCGTAAAGCTAGCGGAGAGCACAGATACGCAGTATTTT. Translating it yields CASSVKLAESTDTQYF. This chain links TRBV9 with TRBJ2-3; 7 bases fit TRBD2. The CDR3 has 16 amino acids. Germline V gene sequence: CDR1 SGDLS, CDR2 YYNGEE. V gave up 1 base and J gave up 0 bases; unmatched junction bases: 5.

The chain employs TRBV7-2 and TRBJ2-5; TRBD2 agrees at 12 bases. Germline V gene data show CDR1 as SGHTA and CDR2 as FQGNSA. The CDR3 consists of 18 residues. The trim removed 1 base at V and 1 base at J, leaving 7 bases unmatched. CDR3: CASSLGGLAGGIQETQYF. The CDR3, as DNA: TGTGCCAGCAGCTTAGGTGGGCTAGCGGGAGGGATCCAAGAGACCCAGTACTTC.

The J gene is TRBJ1-1, the V gene TRBV7-9, with no clear D. This CDR3 region has 13 residues. Germline assignment: CDR1 SEHNR and CDR2 FQNEAQ (reference sequence). The V and J ends lost 1 base and 3 bases respectively, with 6 bases between them. The CDR3 region has the DNA TGTGCCAGCAGCTTAGGTGGGCACACTGAAGCTTTCTTT. Its protein product is CASSLGGHTEAFF.

V is TRBV5-1 and J is TRBJ2-2, with D possibly called TRBD1 or TRBD2 (5 bases each). This CDR3 comprises 19 residues. V was pared by 3 bases and J by 0 bases, with 21 bases between. Germline loops: CDR1 SGHRS, CDR2 YFSETQ. The CDR3 reads CASSWSSASWGTNTGELFF. CDR3 DNA sequence: TGCGCCAGCAGCTGGAGTTCCGCTAGCTGGGGGACGAACACCGGGGAGCTGTTTTTT.

This clone was observed a few times. The V and J genes are TRBV5-8 and TRBJ2-7, with D possibly TRBD2 on 6 matching bases. CDR3 length: 15 amino acids. With 4 bases removed from V and 5 bases from J, the gap between germline ends came to 19 bases. Germline CDR1 is SGHTS and CDR2 is YDEGEE. The DNA for the CDR3 is TGTGCCAGCAGCCTCTGGGGAGGCGGAGCCGACGAGCAGTACTTC. Encoded protein: CASSLWGGGADEQYF.

J is TRBJ2-5 and V is TRBV6-5, with TRBD2 identical over 8 bases. Trimming took 0 bases from V and 9 from J; bases not matched to a gene: 3. Germline lookup yields CDR1 MNHEY and CDR2 SVGAGI. The CDR3 is 13 amino acids. CDR3 nucleotides: TGTGCCAGCAGTTACTCGGGGACTAGGGCCCAGTACTTC. Amino acid sequence: CASSYSGTRAQYF.

The chain carries TRBV2 and TRBJ1-1; D is uncertain. Germline V gives CDR1 SNHLY, CDR2 FYNNEI. V lost 1 base to trimming and J lost 7 bases, with 1 base between them. This CDR3 contains 10 residues. CDR3 in DNA: TGTGCCAGCAGTGAAGGTGAAGCTTTCTTT. Translation gives CASSEGEAFF.

The CDR3 DNA reads as TGTGCCAGCAGTTTCCACAGGAATCAAGAGACCCAGTACTTC. It translates to CASSFHRNQETQYF. V is TRBV6-5 and J is TRBJ2-5; D is possibly TRBD1 (5 bases). Between the trimmed V and J ends, which lost 4 bases and 2 bases, there was a span of 11 bases. This CDR3 has 14 residues. Germline lookup yields CDR1 MNHEY and CDR2 SVGAGI.

This clone was counted once. The genes are TRBV7-2 and TRBJ2-1; TRBD2 aligns across 12 bases. The trim removed 5 bases at V and 3 bases at J, leaving 8 bases unmatched. Germline loops: CDR1 SGHTA, CDR2 FQGNSA. The CDR3 is made up of 17 amino acids. CDR3 nucleotides: TGTGCCAGCAGCGTACGACTAGCGGGGGCTTTCTACAATGAGCAGTTCTTC. This translates into CASSVRLAGAFYNEQFF.

The chain combines TRBV6-6 with TRBJ1-2; D unclear. V was trimmed by 4 bases and J by 2 bases, leaving 11 bases between them. Germline assignment: CDR1 MNHNY and CDR2 SVGAGI (reference sequence). This CDR3 spans 14 amino acids. CDR3 protein: CASSSPRENYGYTF. In nucleotides, the CDR3 is TGTGCCAGCAGTTCACCCCGGGAAAACTATGGCTACACCTTC.

This clone was found a few times. The chain links TRBV5-1 to TRBJ2-5; D is ambiguous. The CDR3 is 14 amino acids. Germline CDR1 is SGHRS and CDR2 is YFSETQ. Trimming shortened V by 3 bases and J by 1 base, and 10 bases separated the two germline ends. The CDR3 sequence is CASSSTPFQETQYF. CDR3 bases: TGCGCCAGCAGCTCGACACCATTCCAAGAGACCCAGTACTTC.

CDR3 in DNA: TGTGCCAGCGGAATAGGGGGACTAGGGAGCACCGGGGAGCTGTTTTTT. Translated, it gives CASGIGGLGSTGELFF. The rearrangement uses TRBV11-3 and TRBJ2-2; TRBD2 agrees at 8 bases. The CDR3 consists of 16 residues. V lost 8 bases, J lost 4 bases, and 12 bases stayed unmatched. Germline V gene data show CDR1 as SGHNT and CDR2 as YENEEA. Complete variable domain (other parts from reference TRBV11-3 and TRBJ2-2): EAGVVQSPRYKIIEKKQPVAFWCNPISGHNTLYWYLQNLGQGPELLIRYENEEAVDDSQLPKDRFSAERLKGVDSTLKIQPAELGDSAVYLCASGIGGLGSTGELFFGEGSRLTVL.

The chain recombines TRBV5-1 with TRBJ2-3, with 9 bases identical to TRBD2. Germline V gene lookup returns CDR1 SGHRS and CDR2 YFSETQ. V shed 2 bases and J 4 bases; nucleotides not matched to a gene: 2. The CDR3 is 14 amino acids. The CDR3, as DNA: TGCGCCAGCAGCTTACGGACTAGCGCAGATACGCAGTATTTT. It is translated as CASSLRTSADTQYF.

The V call is TRBV4-1, the J call TRBJ2-1; 8 bases map to TRBD1. Germline CDR1 and CDR2: MGHRA and YSYEKL. This CDR3 is built from 13 residues. Trimming removed 4 bases from V and 5 bases from J; junction bases left unmatched: 1. The CDR3 DNA reads TGCGCCAGCAGCCGACAGGGGAACAATGAGCAGTTCTTC. Its translation is CASSRQGNNEQFF.

Turning to this clone: At one end, the junction sequence differs from germline, possibly due to a read error. V and J are TRBV2 and TRBJ2-5; 7 nucleotides line up with TRBD1. Matching the DNA end better, TRBJ2-7 makes the J call doubtful. In germline, CDR1 is SNHLY, CDR2 FYNNEI. This CDR3 has 13 residues. DNA for the CDR3: TGTGCCAGCAGAGAAGGACAGGTCCACGAGCAGTACTTC. This translates into CASREGQVHEQYF.

The chain joins TRBV6-1 to TRBJ2-1; TRBD2 might be the D (6 bases). Germline V gene lookup returns CDR1 MNHNS and CDR2 SASEGT. The CDR3 spans 16 residues. The germline V and J ends were trimmed by 2 bases and 4 bases, with 15 bases remaining between them. The CDR3 bases are TGTGCCAGCAGTGAATCCTTTCCTAGCGAGTACAATGAGCAGTTCTTC. Amino acids: CASSESFPSEYNEQFF.